This TCR beta chain was documented in a study of human T cells and chemical hapten exposure. Stated time point: patch test 1, 2 weeks after DPC sensitization. The treatment is: therapeutic diphenylcyclopropenone sensitization with weekly scalp DPC. Findings and limits, study-wide: With regard to DPC sensitization, TCRs above 1 in 1000 frequency did not change. It should be noted that donors had alopecia, so their immune response may differ from healthy people's.

Using its own MiXCR run on the RACE reads, TCRdb lists one record per CDR3 protein. The data hold around 380,000 distinct CDR3 sequences, with about 4.4% observed a single time. The CDR3 runs 16 residues. Trimming removed 4 bases from V and 0 bases from J; junction bases left unmatched: 5. In germline, CDR1 is LGHNA, CDR2 YNFKEQ. This clonotype was seen only a few times. As yet, its antigen is unknown. V and J are TRBV4-2 and TRBJ1-2, with TRBD1 matching over 10 bases. The specimen was whole blood, collected in connection with sensitization to the hapten diphenylcyclopropenone (DPC). This clonotype was sampled from a woman aged 50 to 60 with alopecia areata. Some clones in this sample may be carry-over from other donors' samples. CDR3 nucleotide sequence: TGTGCCAGCAGCCGATCGGACAGGGGGACTAACTATGGCTACACCTTC. Amino acid sequence: CASSRSDRGTNYGYTF.